The sequence of this T cell receptor beta chain was determined in a study of T-cell memory formation after mild COVID-19. Germline V gives CDR1 MNHNS, CDR2 SASEGT. The CDR3 covers 16 residues. V was pared by 4 bases and J by 1 base, with 7 bases of the junction left unmatched. Each CDR3 protein is one row after TCRdb ran MiXCR on the 5' RACE reads. The sample consists of around 370,000 distinct CDR3 sequences, under 25% of them appearing once. Material for sequencing was PBMCs or a T cell subset sorted from them (not recorded which). This clonotype was sampled from an adult woman who had mild COVID-19 (a few samples of this study predate the infection). Cell type and time point are not known. The chain joins TRBV6-1 to TRBJ1-5; 7 bases map to TRBD1. The CDR3 DNA is TGTGCCAGCAGTGGAGGTAACAGGGGAAGCAATCAGCCCCAGCATTTT. Amino acid sequence: CASSGGNRGSNQPQHF.